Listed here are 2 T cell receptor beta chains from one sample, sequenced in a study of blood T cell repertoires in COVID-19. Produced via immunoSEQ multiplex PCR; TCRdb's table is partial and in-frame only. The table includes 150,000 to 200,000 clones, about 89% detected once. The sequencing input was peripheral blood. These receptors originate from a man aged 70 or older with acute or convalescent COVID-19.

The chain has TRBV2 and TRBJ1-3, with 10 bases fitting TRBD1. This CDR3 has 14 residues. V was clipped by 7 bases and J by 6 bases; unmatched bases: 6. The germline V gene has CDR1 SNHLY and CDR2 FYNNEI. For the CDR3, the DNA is TGTGCCAGCAATAAGGGACAGGGGCCAAACACCATATATTTT. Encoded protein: CASNKGQGPNTIYF. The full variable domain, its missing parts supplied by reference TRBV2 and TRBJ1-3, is EPEVTQTPSHQVTQMGQEVILRCVPISNHLYFYWYRQILGQKVEFLVSFYNNEISEKSEIFDDQFSVERPDGSNFTLKIRSTKLEDSAMYFCASNKGQGPNTIYFGEGSWLTVV.

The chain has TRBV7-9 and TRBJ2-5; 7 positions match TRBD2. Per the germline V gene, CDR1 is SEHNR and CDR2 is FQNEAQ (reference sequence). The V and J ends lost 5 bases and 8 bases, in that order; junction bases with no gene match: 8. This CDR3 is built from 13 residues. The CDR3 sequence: CASSDTAGETQYF. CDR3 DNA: TGTGCCAGCAGCGATACGGCGGGGGAAACCCAGTACTTC.